Given below is one T cell receptor beta chain in context. Its matching antigen is unknown. Only in-frame clones appear in the TCRdb table, and some are missing; sequencing was by immunoSEQ multiplex PCR. The table lists some 130,000 clones, under 95% of them singletons. The sample originates from a study of T cell responses to AZD1222 COVID-19 vaccine. Regarding the study as a whole: White British donors predominated, females outnumbered males, and clonal diversity was possibly underestimated. Along spike, vaccine-associated CD4 TCRs were found throughout, with dominance at 160-218 and 743-854. The study sampled repertoires only after the peak T cell response.

Germline V lookup: CDR1 MNHEY, CDR2 SVGAGI. The CDR3 length is 15 residues. V lost 2 bases, J lost 2 bases, and 12 bases lay in between. This TCR was sampled from an adult in good health. This chain connects TRBV6-5 to TRBJ1-2; D remains unclear. The sequences come from peripheral blood, collected on day 0 of AZD1222 vaccination. As DNA, the CDR3 is TGTGCCAGCAGTTACAGTGGGCAGGCGAACTATGGCTACACCTTC. Amino acids: CASSYSGQANYGYTF.